This TCR beta chain was obtained from a study of identical twins. TCRdb reprocessed the 5' RACE reads via MiXCR and lists one record per CDR3 protein. The sample holds approximately 190,000 distinct CDR3 sequences, roughly 15% seen once. Germline values: CDR1 SGDLS, CDR2 YYNGEE. The CDR3 is made up of 15 amino acids. Trimming removed 4 bases from V and 2 bases from J; junction bases left unmatched: 3. The sample also formed part of further work on T cells expressing NK-cell markers.

The sample consisted of CD8+ T cells sorted from blood. The clonotype was recovered from a woman under 30 in good health. V gene TRBV9 combines with J gene TRBJ2-3; 11 bases fit TRBD2. Here the CDR3 reads CASSLSGGDTDTQYF. The CDR3 DNA reads TGTGCCAGCAGCCTTAGCGGGGGGGACACAGATACGCAGTATTTT.